One sample yielded the 2 T cell receptor beta chains listed below, sequenced in a study of neurological immune-mediated disorders. TCRdb re-called the 5' RACE reads with MiXCR, one entry per CDR3 protein. The sample contains 26,000 or so distinct CDR3 sequences, approximately 6.6% of which appear only once. The sequenced material came from PBMCs. The source of these receptors is a woman aged 45-65 years in good health.

In this sample, this clonotype turned up many times. The CDR3: CASSQRGVSDTQYF. CDR3 DNA sequence: TGCGCCAGCAGCCAGAGGGGCGTTTCAGATACGCAGTATTTT. J is TRBJ2-3 and V is TRBV5-1; perhaps D is TRBD1 or TRBD2 (5 bases each). Deletions cut 4 bases from V and 4 bases from J, with 13 bases between. From germline, CDR1 is SGHRS and CDR2 YFSETQ. The CDR3 runs 14 residues.

The chain carries TRBV7-2 and TRBJ2-2; D is possibly TRBD2 (6 bases). The CDR3 is 15 amino acids. V was pared by 10 bases and J by 7 bases, with 22 bases between. Germline lookup yields CDR1 SGHTA and CDR2 FQGNSA. The CDR3: CATHDMAAGIGELFF. The CDR3 DNA sequence: TGTGCCACCCATGACATGGCGGCGGGAATCGGGGAGCTGTTTTTT.